The sample holds one count of the clone carrying this T cell receptor beta chain. Antigen unknown. These data belong to a study of glioma-infiltrating T cells after dendritic cell vaccination. Study at large: Dendritic cells derived from monocytes and pulsed with autologous tumor lysate formed the vaccine. Study-wide findings and caveats: Survival was not directly related to TCR clonality in these patients.

Germline CDR1 reads MNHEY; CDR2 reads SVGAGI. The CDR3 totals 14 residues. Trimming shortened V by 4 bases and J by 1 base, and 10 bases separated the two germline ends. Fresh-frozen tumor tissue and more than two years of survival data were available for all. Amplification used 60 V beta primers and 13 J beta primers. This table comes from immunoSEQ multiplex PCR, and its TCRdb copy is limited to in-frame clones, with some not included. The sample lists 75,000 to 100,000 clones; 79% were seen once. The sequencing used blood, collected before dendritic cell vaccination. The source is a human donor with glioblastoma. The rearrangement uses TRBV6-5 and TRBJ1-1; perhaps TRBD1 as D (6 bases). The CDR3 region is CASSFAGENTEAFF. As DNA, the CDR3 is TGTGCCAGCAGTTTCGCAGGGGAGAACACTGAAGCTTTCTTT.